A single sample is the source of the 24 T cell receptor beta chains below, sequenced in a study of T-cell reconstitution after alpha-beta-depleted transplantation in children. Unique molecular identifiers tagged the TCRbeta library. MiXCR, run by TCRdb on the PCR reads, gives a single entry per CDR3 protein. The table lists some 200,000 distinct CDR3 sequences, less than 15% of them singletons. Sequencing used PBMCs from the stem cell graft donor, obtained from the stem cell graft. These receptors all stem from a human donor who donated a stem cell graft to a child with acute lymphoblastic leukemia.

This clonotype was counted at least ten times. As DNA, the CDR3 is TGTGCCAGCTCCGGGACAGCCAACTCCTACGAGCAGTACTTC. Translation gives CASSGTANSYEQYF. The chain joins TRBV7-9 to TRBJ2-7; 7 bases are a match to TRBD1. Per germline, CDR1 SEHNR and CDR2 FQNEAQ (reference sequence). V was pared by 8 bases and J by 0 bases, with 7 bases of the junction left unmatched. The length of the CDR3 is 14 residues.

This clonotype occurred many times. The chain links TRBV12-3 or TRBV12-4 to TRBJ2-6; 9 bases map to TRBD1. J was trimmed by 0 bases and V by 6 bases; bases with no gene match: 6. The CDR3 covers 17 residues. The CDR3 bases are TGTGCCAGCAGCCCGACAGGGGGTTTCTCTGGGGCCAACGTCCTGACTTTC. Residues: CASSPTGGFSGANVLTF.

The chain carries TRBV2 and TRBJ2-5; the D is unclear. The CDR3 contains 13 residues. The V gene lost 7 bases and the J gene lost 2 bases, with 11 bases spanning the gap. Germline V gene data show CDR1 as SNHLY and CDR2 as FYNNEI. The CDR3 region has the DNA TGTGCCAGCAATGTGCAGAGTCAAGAGACCCAGTACTTC. Translated: CASNVQSQETQYF.

In its sample, this clonotype was seen many times. The chain uses TRBV5-1 and TRBJ2-5; TRBD1 aligns across 10 bases. V dropped 4 bases and J dropped 1; count of bases not matched to a gene: 7. The CDR3 extends over 16 amino acids. In germline, CDR1 is SGHRS, CDR2 YFSETQ. This CDR3 is CASSGKTGGIQETQYF. The CDR3 nucleotides read TGCGCCAGCAGCGGCAAGACAGGGGGCATCCAAGAGACCCAGTACTTC.

This clonotype showed up many times. The rearrangement joins TRBV12-3 or TRBV12-4 to TRBJ1-2, with a tentative D call TRBD1 (5 bases). V gave up 8 bases and J gave up 4 bases, with 11 bases separating them. The CDR3 sequence is 12 residues long. The CDR3 sequence is CASGQGTYGYTF. The CDR3 DNA is TGTGCCAGCGGACAAGGGACCTATGGCTACACCTTC.

This clonotype was detected ten times or more. The chain employs TRBV7-6 and TRBJ1-1, with a tentative D call TRBD1 (5 bases). CDR3 length equals 13 residues. V was pared by 5 bases and J by 7 bases, with 14 bases between. Per germline, CDR1 SGHVS and CDR2 FNYEAQ. The CDR3 DNA reads TGTGCCAGCAGCCTGGGACGGAGTAGTGAAGCTTTCTTT. It is translated as CASSLGRSSEAFF.

In its sample, this clonotype was seen a few times. This chain uses TRBV7-8 with TRBJ1-2; D unresolved. This CDR3 comprises 12 residues. Germline V lookup: CDR1 SGHVS, CDR2 FQNEAQ. Trimming pared 2 bases from V and 8 bases from J, leaving 9 bases between. CDR3 sequence (DNA): TGTGCCAGCAGCTTATCAGGAGGAGGCTACACCTTC. Translation gives CASSLSGGGYTF.

This clonotype was picked up many times. The V and J genes are TRBV11-2 and TRBJ2-3; 7 nucleotides agree with TRBD1. The germline V gene has CDR1 SGHAT and CDR2 FQNNGV. The CDR3 contains 14 residues. V gave up 2 bases and J gave up 4 bases; unmatched junction bases: 3. CDR3 DNA: TGTGCCAGCAGCTTAAATACAGGGGCAGATACGCAGTATTTT. Amino acid sequence: CASSLNTGADTQYF.

This clonotype was counted a single time. One junction end does not reproduce the germline sequence, and a read error may be involved. The V call is TRBV7-9, the J call TRBJ1-5; weak D call: TRBD1 (6 bases). Germline V gene data show CDR1 as SEHNR and CDR2 as FQNEAQ (reference sequence). This CDR3 has 14 residues. The CDR3 protein is CASSSGEGNHPQHF. The CDR3, as DNA: TGTGCCAGCAGCTCAGGGGAGGGCAATCATCCCCAGCATTTT.

Many counts were recorded for this clonotype. CDR3 nucleotides: TGCAGTGCTAGAGATACCTACGAGCAGTACTTC. It is translated as CSARDTYEQYF. The chain combines TRBV20-1 with TRBJ2-7; the D is unclear. V was trimmed by 0 bases and J by 2 bases, leaving 2 bases between them. Germline values: CDR1 DFQATT, CDR2 SNEGSKA (reference sequence). The CDR3 runs to 11 residues.

This clonotype was seen more than once but under ten times. The J gene is TRBJ2-1, the V gene TRBV20-1; 16 bases map to TRBD2. Trimming cost V 6 bases and J 8 bases; bases outside gene matches: 4. There are 14 residues in the CDR3. The germline V gene encodes CDR1 DFQATT and CDR2 SNEGSKA (reference sequence). CDR3 nucleotides: TGCAGTGCCAGGGGGACTAGCGGGAGGGATGAGCAGTTCTTC. Protein: CSARGTSGRDEQFF.

This clonotype was detected ten times or more. The chain carries TRBV5-1 and TRBJ2-7; 9 nucleotides align to TRBD2. Germline trimming cut 0 bases from V and 4 bases from J; bases unmatched to any gene: 2. Germline-derived CDR1 and CDR2 are SGHRS and YFSETQ. The CDR3 is made up of 14 amino acids. In DNA, the CDR3 is TGCGCCAGCAGCTTGGGGACTAGCGTTTACGAGCAGTACTTC. As protein: CASSLGTSVYEQYF.

Remarks on this clonotype: This may be a read error, as it is one base from a much larger clone. The rearrangement uses TRBV5-4 and TRBJ1-2; D is uncertain. The CDR3 has 19 amino acids. Deletions cut 3 bases from V and 4 bases from J, with 28 bases between. CDR1 is SGHNT, CDR2 YYREEE, per germline (reference sequence). In nucleotides, the CDR3 is TGTGCCAGCAGCTCGTCTGCAGGAGCTGGTGGAGCTAGTAGCTATGGCTACACCTTC. Translated, it gives CASSSSAGAGGASSYGYTF.

The sample holds many counts of this clonotype. The V gene is TRBV5-1, the J gene TRBJ2-3, with D hard to call. V lost 7 bases and J 5 bases, leaving 17 bases between the germline ends. CDR1 and CDR2 (germline): SGHRS, YFSETQ. The CDR3 totals 14 residues. CDR3 protein: CASAEPTLGDTQYF. In nucleotides, the CDR3 is TGCGCCAGCGCGGAACCCACTTTAGGAGATACGCAGTATTTT.

This clonotype was found many times. The rearrangement links TRBV30 to TRBJ1-2; possible D gene TRBD1, 5 bases. Trimming left V 3 bases short and J 2 bases short, with 16 bases between. CDR1 GTSNPN and CDR2 SVGIG come from the germline V gene (reference sequence). This CDR3 has 15 residues. The CDR3 region has the DNA TGTGCCTGGAGGGGGACTCAGGTTCAAAACTATGGCTACACCTTC. This codes for CAWRGTQVQNYGYTF.

This clonotype was counted many times. The genes are TRBV20-1 and TRBJ1-1, with TRBD1 identical over 9 bases. The V and J ends lost 3 bases and 0 bases, in that order; junction bases with no gene match: 11. The CDR3 covers 17 residues. Germline loops: CDR1 DFQATT, CDR2 SNEGSKA (reference sequence). Here the CDR3 DNA reads TGCAGTGCTAGTGGGGGGACAGGGCAGCGAATGAACACTGAAGCTTTCTTT. It yields the protein CSASGGTGQRMNTEAFF.

This clonotype was observed many times. This chain links TRBV6-5 with TRBJ2-2; tentatively, D is TRBD2 (5 bases). CDR3 length: 15 residues. The germline V and J ends were trimmed by 10 bases and 3 bases, with 18 bases remaining between them. Germline lookup yields CDR1 MNHEY and CDR2 SVGAGI. CDR3 nucleotide sequence: TGTGCCACCCGCCTCGGGGAGCTTCACACCGGGGAGCTGTTTTTT. This translates into CATRLGELHTGELFF.

This clonotype was recorded many times. The chain recombines TRBV19 with TRBJ1-1; D may be TRBD1 (5 bases). This CDR3 spans 13 amino acids. Germline loops: CDR1 LNHDA, CDR2 SQIVND (reference sequence). V was cut by 4 bases and J by 5 bases, with 11 bases left in between. The CDR3 DNA is TGTGCCAGTAGTACGTCAGGGAAAACTGAAGCTTTCTTT. Protein product: CASSTSGKTEAFF.

V gene TRBV5-1 combines with J gene TRBJ2-1, with D perhaps given as TRBD1 or TRBD2 (6 bases each). CDR1 is SGHRS and CDR2 is YFSETQ in the germline V gene. The germline V and J ends were trimmed by 5 bases and 4 bases, with 19 bases remaining between them. This CDR3 spans 16 amino acids. The CDR3 DNA reads TGCGCCAGCAGGAGGGGGAGTAGCGGACTATACAATGAGCAGTTCTTC. The encoded protein is CASRRGSSGLYNEQFF.

In this sample, this clonotype turned up many times. The rearrangement joins TRBV10-3 to TRBJ1-5; tentative D call: TRBD1 (6 bases). The V end lost 2 bases, the J end lost 0 bases, and 11 bases lay between the germline ends. There are 16 residues in the CDR3. CDR1 and CDR2 from the germline V gene are ENHRY and SYGVKD. In DNA, the CDR3 is TGTGCCATCAGTGAGGTAGGGGGGGGTAGCAATCAGCCCCAGCATTTT. This gives the protein CAISEVGGGSNQPQHF.

This clonotype was recorded at least ten times. The chain combines TRBV5-4 with TRBJ1-1; D is ambiguous. Germline-derived CDR1 and CDR2 are SGHNT and YYREEE (reference sequence). The V end lost 2 bases, the J end lost 3 bases, and 11 bases lay between the germline ends. The CDR3 spans 14 residues. The CDR3 is CASSFSMVDTEAFF. The CDR3 DNA follows: TGTGCCAGCAGCTTTTCTATGGTAGACACTGAAGCTTTCTTT.

This clonotype was found many times. The genes are TRBV20-1 and TRBJ1-5, with D possibly being TRBD1 (6 bases). The CDR3 contains 15 residues. Germline-derived CDR1 and CDR2 are DFQATT and SNEGSKA (reference sequence). V was cut by 3 bases and J by 2 bases, with 14 bases left in between. Here the CDR3 DNA reads TGCAGTGCTAGCAGGGGAGGAGAGGGCAATCAGCCCCAGCATTTT. As protein: CSASRGGEGNQPQHF.

This clonotype was recorded many times. This chain uses TRBV7-6 with TRBJ1-1, with unresolved D. V lost 5 bases, J lost 0 bases, and 7 bases lay in between. In germline, CDR1 is SGHVS, CDR2 FNYEAQ. There are 13 residues in the CDR3. DNA of the CDR3: TGTGCCAGCAGCCAAACCATGAACACTGAAGCTTTCTTT. Translated: CASSQTMNTEAFF. The full variable domain, its missing parts supplied by reference TRBV7-6 and TRBJ1-1, is GAGVSQSPRYKVTKRGQDVALRCDPISGHVSLYWYRQALGQGPEFLTYFNYEAQQDKSGLPNDRFSAERPEGSISTLTIQRTEQRDSAMYRCASSQTMNTEAFFGQGTRLTVV.

V and J are TRBV6-6 and TRBJ2-7; maybe TRBD1 (6 bases). V was cut by 8 bases and J by 2 bases, with 13 bases left in between. This CDR3 comprises 13 residues. CDR1 and CDR2 (germline): MNHNY, SVGAGI (reference sequence). Here the CDR3 reads CASSVQGAYEQYF. In DNA form, the CDR3 reads TGTGCCAGCTCGGTACAGGGAGCCTACGAGCAGTACTTC.